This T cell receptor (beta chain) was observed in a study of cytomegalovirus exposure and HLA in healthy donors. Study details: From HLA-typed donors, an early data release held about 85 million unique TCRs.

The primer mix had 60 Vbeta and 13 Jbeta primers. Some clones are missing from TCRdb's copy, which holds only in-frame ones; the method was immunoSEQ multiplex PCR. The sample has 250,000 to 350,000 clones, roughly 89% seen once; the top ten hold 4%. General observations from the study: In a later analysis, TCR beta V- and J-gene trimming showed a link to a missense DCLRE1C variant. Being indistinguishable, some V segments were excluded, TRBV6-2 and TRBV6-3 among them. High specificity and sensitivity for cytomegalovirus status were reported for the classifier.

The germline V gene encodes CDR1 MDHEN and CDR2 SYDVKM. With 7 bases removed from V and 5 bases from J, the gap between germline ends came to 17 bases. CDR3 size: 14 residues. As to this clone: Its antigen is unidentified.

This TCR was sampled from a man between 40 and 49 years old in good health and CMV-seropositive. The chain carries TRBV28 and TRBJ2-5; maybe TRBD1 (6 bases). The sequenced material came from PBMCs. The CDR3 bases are TGTGCCAGCAAGGTACAGGGTGGTGGGGAGACCCAGTACTTC. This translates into CASKVQGGGETQYF. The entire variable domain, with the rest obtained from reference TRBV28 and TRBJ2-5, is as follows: DVKVTQSSRYLVKRTGEKVFLECVQDMDHENMFWYRQDPGLGLRLIYFSYDVKMKEKGDIPEGYSVSREKKERFSLILESASTNQTSMYLCASKVQGGGETQYFGPGTRLLVL.